This T cell receptor (beta chain) was captured in a study of blood T cells in healthy people across ages (dated by TCRdb to between 2014 and 2017). Notes on the research overall: In model experiments, template switching captured roughly one uniquely barcoded TCR beta cDNA molecule for every two T cells. To track age-related changes in TCR beta repertoire diversity, the study relied on deep sequencing normalized with unique cDNA molecular identifiers. Donors were grouped into four age groups: young (average about 15 years), middle-aged (39), aged (approximately 67) and long-lived (just over 80). To avoid experimental bias, donors of different ages were randomly spread across the sequencing lanes. The study analyzed two additional independent replicas of 1 million unique cDNA reads from the same blood draw for two donors, one aged 18 to 30 and one aged 80 or older.

What the research found in general, with its limitations: Estimates of total diversity from one million sequenced T cells were regarded as lower bounds and underestimates. As age increased, observed TCR beta diversity per million T cells dropped in a roughly linear way, and a significant reduction was already evident by age roughly 36. Because the CMV infection status of the donors was unknown, age-related changes in expanded clonotypes may potentially have been confounded. The long-lived group showed more naive CD4+ T cells, fewer expanded clones and increased TCR diversity than the aged group, suggesting age selection. Since profiling was done on bulk unsorted PBMCs, naive and antigen-experienced compartments could not be conclusively compared. There was a strong correlation between observed TCR beta diversity and the percentage of naive T cells measured by flow cytometry.

To note about this clonotype: It has no known antigen specificity. Compared with germline, one end of the junction differs, possibly owing to a read error.

Systemically healthy Caucasian individuals from Russia, approximately 39 in total and aged about 6 to 95 years, were included as donors. Each donor gave 8 to 10 milliliters of peripheral blood, collected into EDTA-treated Vacutainer tubes. Ficoll-Paque density-gradient centrifugation was used to isolate PBMCs, with at least 7 million obtained per sample. Total RNA, at least 6 micrograms per sample, was extracted from PBMCs with Trizol reagent. The percentages of naive CD45RAhigh/CD27high T cells were determined by flow cytometry on a PBMC aliquot from every donor. The germline V gene provides CDR1 MNHEY and CDR2 SVGEGT. The CDR3 starts with the cysteine, ends with the phenylalanine, and has 17 residues. Only CDR3 DNA remains: 51 bases, in frame from the first base. The library was obtained by 5' RACE. These reads were obtained on an Illumina HiSeq 2500. A second roughly 6 to 11 cycle PCR used a sample-barcoded 5' primer and a J-beta primer mix. A unique molecular identifier was introduced onto each TCR beta cDNA molecule by a template-switch 5' adaptor carrying 12 random nucleotides. Each sample yielded at least 3 million CDR3-containing paired-end reads. First-strand cDNA synthesis was performed from all RNA using the Mint cDNA synthesis kit, with priming by a TRBC-specific oligonucleotide. After uracil-DNA glycosylase treatment, a first 18-cycle PCR used universal primers M1SS and BC2_uni_R on all cDNA. Processing in the source paper ran as follows. For normalization, 1 million high-quality reads, each with a distinct molecular identifier, were randomly selected from each sample. Reads with shared molecular identifiers were discarded instead of being binned into consensus sequences. CDR3 identification, clonotype clustering and error correction used MiTCR with a Q25 quality threshold and the strictest error-elimination algorithm. A nonparametric unseen species model with Euler transformation was used to estimate a lower bound on total TCR beta diversity. The public sequencing data were trimmed at Q25 with fastp and processed into clonotypes with MiXCR by TCRdb, which kept only in-frame beta chains. A single entry per CDR3 protein holds the most common genes and DNA from its merged rows. TCRdb assigned the V and J calls; the authors' analysis was not used. This sample has about 1.8 million distinct CDR3 sequences in its table, and around 48% of those were observed once. In total, the top ten clones hold less than 2.5% of the sample.

The sample comprised blood. The sequence was collected from a woman aged 40 to 49 in good health. The rearrangement joined TRBV6-2 or TRBV6-3 to TRBJ2-5, and 12 junction bases match TRBD1. For the CDR3, the sequence is CASRYSPGQGARETQYF. The nucleotides are TGTGCCAGCAGATACTCTCCGGGACAGGGGGCACGGGAGACCCAGTACTTC.